The 7 T cell receptor beta chains below were found in one sample sequenced in a study of T cell responses to AZD1222 COVID-19 vaccine. Some clones are missing from TCRdb's copy, which holds only in-frame ones; the method was immunoSEQ multiplex PCR. The table includes about 130,000 clones, over 75% detected once. This specimen was peripheral blood, taken on day 0 of AZD1222 vaccination. Every receptor here comes from an adult in good health.

The chain combines TRBV29-1 with TRBJ1-1, with D possibly being TRBD1 (5 bases). The CDR3 is made up of 13 amino acids. The V end lost 6 bases, the J end lost 5 bases, and 16 bases lay between the germline ends. CDR1 is SQVTM and CDR2 is ANQGSEA in the germline V gene. CDR3 coding DNA: TGCAGCGTGGCCGCGGGACGGAGGACTGAAGCTTTCTTT. Translation gives CSVAAGRRTEAFF.

This sequence joins TRBV12-3 or TRBV12-4 and TRBJ1-1; D is unresolved. CDR3 size: 10 residues. V lost 6 bases and J 4 bases, leaving 3 bases between the germline ends. In DNA form, the CDR3 reads TGTGCCAGCAGCCTCACTGAAGCTTTCTTT. It encodes CASSLTEAFF.

The chain employs TRBV6-5 and TRBJ1-1; D may be TRBD1 (6 bases). The CDR3 is made up of 13 amino acids. CDR1 and CDR2 from the germline V gene are MNHEY and SVGAGI. V was cut by 8 bases and J by 10 bases, with 20 bases left in between. DNA of the CDR3: TGTGCCAGCCAATACGAGGGGGGGACCCGAGCTTTCTTT. This gives the protein CASQYEGGTRAFF.

The chain combines TRBV11-2 with TRBJ2-3; 7 nucleotides agree with TRBD2. The germline CDR1 and CDR2 sequences are SGHAT and FQNNGV. V trimming: 7 bases; J trimming: 5 bases; junction bases outside the gene matches: 15. This CDR3 spans 16 amino acids. CDR3 sequence (DNA): TGTGCCAGCACCGGGGGGAGTCTCATTGGGGGAGATACGCAGTATTTT. Its protein is CASTGGSLIGGDTQYF.

The J gene is TRBJ2-4, the V gene TRBV7-2; TRBD1 might be the D (7 bases). Trimming removed 5 bases from V and 8 bases from J, with 22 bases in between. The CDR3 has 16 residues. CDR1 is SGHTA and CDR2 is FQGNSA in the germline V gene. Here the CDR3 DNA reads TGTGCCAGCAGCCCAGGGGGGACCCAAGGATCGGACATTCAGTACTTC. Residues: CASSPGGTQGSDIQYF.

The chain recombines TRBV5-1 with TRBJ1-3; 7 positions agree with TRBD1. J was trimmed by 2 bases and V by 1 base; bases with no gene match: 3. CDR3 length equals 15 residues. The V gene's germline CDR1 is SGHRS and CDR2 YFSETQ. CDR3 sequence reads: CASSLQGVAGNTIYF. CDR3 coding DNA: TGCGCCAGCAGCTTGCAGGGGGTAGCTGGAAACACCATATATTTT.

The chain joins TRBV27 to TRBJ1-1; 8 positions match TRBD1. The CDR3 has 17 amino acids. V lost 4 bases, J lost 0 bases, and 10 bases stayed unmatched. CDR1 is MNHEY, CDR2 SMNVEV, per germline (reference sequence). Written as DNA, the CDR3 is TGTGCCAGCAGTTCAACGCGACAGGGGCCGATGAACACTGAAGCTTTCTTT. It codes for CASSSTRQGPMNTEAFF.